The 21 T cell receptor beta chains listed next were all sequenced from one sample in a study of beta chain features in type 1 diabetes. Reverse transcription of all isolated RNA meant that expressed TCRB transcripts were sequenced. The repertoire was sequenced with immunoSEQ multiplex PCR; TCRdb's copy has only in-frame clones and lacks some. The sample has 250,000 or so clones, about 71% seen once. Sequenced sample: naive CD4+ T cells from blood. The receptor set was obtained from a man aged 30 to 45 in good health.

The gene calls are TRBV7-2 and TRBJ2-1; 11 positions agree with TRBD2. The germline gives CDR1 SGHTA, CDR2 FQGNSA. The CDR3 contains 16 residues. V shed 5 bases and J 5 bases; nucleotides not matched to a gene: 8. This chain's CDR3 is CASSATSGGIHNEQFF. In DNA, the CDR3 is TGTGCCAGCAGCGCAACTAGCGGGGGCATCCACAATGAGCAGTTCTTC. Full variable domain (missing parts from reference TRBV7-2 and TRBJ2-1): GAGVSQSPSNKVTEKGKDVELRCDPISGHTALYWYRQSLGQGLEFLIYFQGNSAPDKSGLPSDRFSAERTGGSVSTLTIQRTQQEDSAVYLCASSATSGGIHNEQFFGPGTRLTVL.

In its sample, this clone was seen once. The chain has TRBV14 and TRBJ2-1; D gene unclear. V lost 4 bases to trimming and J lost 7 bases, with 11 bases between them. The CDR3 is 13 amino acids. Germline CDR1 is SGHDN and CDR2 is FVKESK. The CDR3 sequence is CASSRTNRNEQFF. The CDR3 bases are TGTGCCAGCAGCCGAACGAATAGGAATGAGCAGTTCTTC. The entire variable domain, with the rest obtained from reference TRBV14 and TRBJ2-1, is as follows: EAGVTQFPSHSVIEKGQTVTLRCDPISGHDNLYWYRRVMGKEIKFLLHFVKESKQDESGMPNNRFLAERTGGTYSTLKVQPAELEDSGVYFCASSRTNRNEQFFGPGTRLTVL.

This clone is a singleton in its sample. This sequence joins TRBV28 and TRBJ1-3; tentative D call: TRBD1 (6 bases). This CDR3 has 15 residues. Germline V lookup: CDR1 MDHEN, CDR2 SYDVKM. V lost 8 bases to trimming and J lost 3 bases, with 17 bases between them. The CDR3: CASRPSTGDGNTIYF. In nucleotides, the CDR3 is TGTGCCAGCCGACCATCGACAGGCGATGGAAACACCATATATTTT.

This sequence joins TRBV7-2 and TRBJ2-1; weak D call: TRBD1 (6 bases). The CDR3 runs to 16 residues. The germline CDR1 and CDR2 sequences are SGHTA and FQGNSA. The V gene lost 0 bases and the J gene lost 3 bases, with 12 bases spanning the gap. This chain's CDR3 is CASSLAQGWDYNEQFF. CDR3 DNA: TGTGCCAGCAGCTTAGCACAGGGTTGGGACTACAATGAGCAGTTCTTC.

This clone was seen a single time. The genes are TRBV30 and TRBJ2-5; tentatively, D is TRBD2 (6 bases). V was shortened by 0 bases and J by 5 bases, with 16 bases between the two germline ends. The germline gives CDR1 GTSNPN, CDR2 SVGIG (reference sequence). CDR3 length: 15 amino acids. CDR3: CAWSVPRLVRETQYF. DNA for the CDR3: TGTGCCTGGAGTGTACCCCGACTAGTCCGGGAGACCCAGTACTTC.

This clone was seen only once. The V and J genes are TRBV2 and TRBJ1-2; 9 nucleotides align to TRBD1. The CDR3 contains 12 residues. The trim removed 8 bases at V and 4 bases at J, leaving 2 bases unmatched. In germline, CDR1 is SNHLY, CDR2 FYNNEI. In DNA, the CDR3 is TGTGCCAGCCAGGACAGGGGCTATGGCTACACCTTC. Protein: CASQDRGYGYTF.

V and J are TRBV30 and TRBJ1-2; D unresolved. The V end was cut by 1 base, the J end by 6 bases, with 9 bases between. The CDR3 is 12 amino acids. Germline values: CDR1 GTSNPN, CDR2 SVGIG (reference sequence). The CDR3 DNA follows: TGTGCCTGGAGTGCTGCGGGTAATGGCTACACCTTC. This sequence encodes CAWSAAGNGYTF.

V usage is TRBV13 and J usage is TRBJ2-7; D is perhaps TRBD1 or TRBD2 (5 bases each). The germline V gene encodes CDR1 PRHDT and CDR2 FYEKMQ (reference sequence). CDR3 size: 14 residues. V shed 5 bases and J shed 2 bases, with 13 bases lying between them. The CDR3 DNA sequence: TGTGCCAGCAGCCCGATGGGACCCACCTACGAGCAGTACTTC. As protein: CASSPMGPTYEQYF.

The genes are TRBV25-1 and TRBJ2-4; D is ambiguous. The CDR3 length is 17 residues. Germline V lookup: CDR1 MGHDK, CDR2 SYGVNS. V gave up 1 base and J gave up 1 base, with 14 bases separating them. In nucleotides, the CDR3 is TGTGCCAGCAGTGAATCCGGTTTGCATCCGGCCAAAAACATTCAGTACTTC. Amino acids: CASSESGLHPAKNIQYF.

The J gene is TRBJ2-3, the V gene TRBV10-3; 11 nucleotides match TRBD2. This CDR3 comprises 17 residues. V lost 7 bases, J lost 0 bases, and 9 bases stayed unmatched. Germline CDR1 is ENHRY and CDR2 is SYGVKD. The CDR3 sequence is CAIMSGTSGRSTDTQYF. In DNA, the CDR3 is TGTGCCATCATGTCCGGAACTAGCGGGAGAAGCACAGATACGCAGTATTTT.

The CDR3 bases are TGTGCCAGCAGCGTAGAGGTGGATCCGAAAGAGACCCAGTACTTC. The encoded protein is CASSVEVDPKETQYF. This sequence joins TRBV9 and TRBJ2-5; no clear D gene. CDR1 and CDR2 (germline): SGDLS, YYNGEE. The germline V and J ends were trimmed by 0 bases and 3 bases, with 12 bases remaining between them. The CDR3 totals 15 residues.

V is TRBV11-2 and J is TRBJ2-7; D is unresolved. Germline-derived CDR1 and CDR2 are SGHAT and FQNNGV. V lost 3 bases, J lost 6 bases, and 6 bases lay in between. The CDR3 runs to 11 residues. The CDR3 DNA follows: TGTGCCAGCAGCTTTGTAGGCGAGCAGTACTTC. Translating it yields CASSFVGEQYF.

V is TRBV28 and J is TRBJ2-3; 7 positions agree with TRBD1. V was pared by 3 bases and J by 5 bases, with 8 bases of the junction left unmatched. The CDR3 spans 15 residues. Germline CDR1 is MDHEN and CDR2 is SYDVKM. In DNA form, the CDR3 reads TGTGCCAGCAGTTTGTCCGGGACAGCCAGAGATACGCAGTATTTT. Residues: CASSLSGTARDTQYF.

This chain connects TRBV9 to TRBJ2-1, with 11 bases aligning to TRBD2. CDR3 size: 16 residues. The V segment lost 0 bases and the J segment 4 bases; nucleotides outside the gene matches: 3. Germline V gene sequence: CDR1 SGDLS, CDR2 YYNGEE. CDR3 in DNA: TGTGCCAGCAGCGTAGTCGGGACTAGCGGATACAATGAGCAGTTCTTC. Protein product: CASSVVGTSGYNEQFF.

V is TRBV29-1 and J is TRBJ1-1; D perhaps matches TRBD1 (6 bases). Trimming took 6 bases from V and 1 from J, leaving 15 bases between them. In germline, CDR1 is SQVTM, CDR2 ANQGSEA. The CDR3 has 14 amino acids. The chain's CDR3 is CSVPRQGRNTEAFF. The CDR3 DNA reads TGCAGCGTCCCCCGGCAGGGGAGGAACACTGAAGCTTTCTTT.

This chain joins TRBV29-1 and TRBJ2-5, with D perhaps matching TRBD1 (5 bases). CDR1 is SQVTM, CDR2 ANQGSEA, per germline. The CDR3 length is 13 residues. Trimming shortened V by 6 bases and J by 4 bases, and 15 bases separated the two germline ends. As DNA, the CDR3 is TGCAGCGTCGCCGTGGGGCCTGTAGAGACCCAGTACTTC. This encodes CSVAVGPVETQYF.

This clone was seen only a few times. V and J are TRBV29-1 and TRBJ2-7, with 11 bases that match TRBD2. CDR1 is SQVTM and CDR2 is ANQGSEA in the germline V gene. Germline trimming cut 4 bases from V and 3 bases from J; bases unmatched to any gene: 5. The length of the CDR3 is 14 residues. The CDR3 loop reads CSVVGLAGGYEQYF. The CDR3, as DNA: TGCAGCGTTGTCGGCCTAGCGGGAGGCTACGAGCAGTACTTC.

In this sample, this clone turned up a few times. CDR3 amino acids: CASRFGLAGYNEQFF. The CDR3 coding sequence is TGTGCCAGCAGATTTGGACTAGCGGGGTACAATGAGCAGTTCTTC. The chain couples TRBV2 to TRBJ2-1; 12 bases align to TRBD2. CDR3 length equals 15 residues. The germline V gene encodes CDR1 SNHLY and CDR2 FYNNEI. V gave up 6 bases and J gave up 4 bases; unmatched junction bases: 4.

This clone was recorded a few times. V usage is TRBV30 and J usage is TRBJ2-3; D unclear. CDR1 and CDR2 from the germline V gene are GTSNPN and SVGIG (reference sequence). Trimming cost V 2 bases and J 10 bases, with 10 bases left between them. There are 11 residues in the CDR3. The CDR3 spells CAWSMMDAQYF. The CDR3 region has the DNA TGTGCCTGGAGTATGATGGATGCGCAGTATTTT.

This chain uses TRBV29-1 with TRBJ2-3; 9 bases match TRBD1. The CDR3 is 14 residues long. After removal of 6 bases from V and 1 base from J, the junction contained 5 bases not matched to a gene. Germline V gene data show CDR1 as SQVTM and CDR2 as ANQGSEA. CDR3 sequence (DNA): TGCAGCGTAACAAGACAGGGGGGCACAGATACGCAGTATTTT. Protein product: CSVTRQGGTDTQYF.

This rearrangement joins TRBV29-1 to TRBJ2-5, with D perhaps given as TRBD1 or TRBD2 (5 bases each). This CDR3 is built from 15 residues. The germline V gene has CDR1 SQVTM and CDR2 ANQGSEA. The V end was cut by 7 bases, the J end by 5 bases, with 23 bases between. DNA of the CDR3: TGCAGCGGTGCCTCGCCCGGGACGACTCGGGAGACCCAGTACTTC. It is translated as CSGASPGTTRETQYF.